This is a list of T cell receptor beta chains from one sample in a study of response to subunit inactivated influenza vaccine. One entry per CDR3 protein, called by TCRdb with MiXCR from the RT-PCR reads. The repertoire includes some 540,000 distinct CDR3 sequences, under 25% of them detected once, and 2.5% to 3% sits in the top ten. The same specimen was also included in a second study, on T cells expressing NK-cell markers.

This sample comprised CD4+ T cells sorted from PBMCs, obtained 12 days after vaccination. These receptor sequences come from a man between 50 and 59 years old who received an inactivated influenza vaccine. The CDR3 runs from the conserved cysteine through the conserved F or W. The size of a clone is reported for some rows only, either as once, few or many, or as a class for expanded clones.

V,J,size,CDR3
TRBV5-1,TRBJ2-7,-,CASSLEYGRASYEQYF
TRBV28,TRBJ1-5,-,CASSFSGGLYSNQPQHF
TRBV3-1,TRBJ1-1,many,CASSPTGSSLEAFF
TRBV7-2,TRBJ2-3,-,CASSLAEQSRTQYF
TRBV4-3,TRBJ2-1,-,CASSQDGHEQFF
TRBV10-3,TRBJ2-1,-,CAISVHGYNEQFF
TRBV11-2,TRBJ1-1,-,CASSRKLQGASAFF
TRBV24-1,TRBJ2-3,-,CATSDLPGQGGGTDTQYF
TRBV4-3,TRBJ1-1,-,CASSQGLEVNTEAFF
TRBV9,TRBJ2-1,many,CASSETGGSYNEQFF
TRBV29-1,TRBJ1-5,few,CSVAGAQSNQPQHF
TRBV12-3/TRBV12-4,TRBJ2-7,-,CASSSAAGTYEQYF
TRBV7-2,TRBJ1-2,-,CASSPHPRPGADYGYTF
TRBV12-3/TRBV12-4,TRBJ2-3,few,CASSFPGLANTDTQYF
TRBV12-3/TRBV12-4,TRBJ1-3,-,CASSLVSLDSGNTIYF
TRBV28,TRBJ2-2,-,CASRSGGPTGELFF
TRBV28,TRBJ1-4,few,CASRWKQGASAKLFF
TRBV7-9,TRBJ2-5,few,CASSLSKRLAGVETQYF
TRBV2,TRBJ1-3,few,CASSDLLEGGSGNTIYF
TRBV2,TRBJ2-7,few,CASSPSGRSVEQYF